This T cell receptor beta chain comes out of a study of Tregs in tolerant kidney transplant recipients. The protocol was immunoSEQ multiplex PCR, while the TCRdb copy is restricted to in-frame clones and leaves out a portion. The sample has more than 90,000 clones, more than 85% seen once. Mixed chimerism was transient after nonmyeloablative marrow transplants from related graft donors. With 0 bases removed from V and 5 bases from J, the gap between germline ends came to 16 bases. CDR1 and CDR2 from the germline V gene are PRHDT and FYEKMQ (reference sequence). This CDR3 comprises 16 residues. The clonotype comes from a human patient who received a combined kidney and bone marrow transplant. Certain T cells may be donor cells from the graft. Sequencing used CD4+ T cells from blood (PBMCs), obtained 12 months after the transplant. This chain uses TRBV13 with TRBJ2-5, with unresolved D. CDR3 in amino acids: CASSLGGVVRSETQYF. The DNA for the CDR3 is TGTGCCAGCAGCTTAGGTGGTGTAGTGAGGTCGGAGACCCAGTACTTC.